The 30 T cell receptor beta chains listed next were all sequenced from one sample in a study of blood T cell repertoires in COVID-19. The table came from immunoSEQ multiplex PCR; TCRdb's copy has only in-frame clones and leaves some out. The table lists approximately 250,000 clones, around 89% of them singletons, with around 4% in the top ten. Sequenced: PBMCs or T cells enriched from blood (not recorded which). The source is a woman aged 30 to 39 who had recovered from COVID-19.

This rearrangement joins TRBV4-1 to TRBJ1-5; D might be TRBD1 (6 bases). The CDR3 is 14 amino acids. Germline-derived CDR1 and CDR2 are MGHRA and YSYEKL. V gave up 5 bases and J gave up 4 bases, with 12 bases separating them. For the CDR3, the DNA is TGCGCCAGCAGCTCACACCAGGGGAATCAGCCCCAGCATTTT. Amino acid sequence: CASSSHQGNQPQHF.

The rearrangement joins TRBV7-2 to TRBJ1-2; D possibly corresponds to TRBD1 (6 bases). This CDR3 spans 16 amino acids. Trimming took off 1 base at V and 0 bases at J, with 12 bases between the two ends. In germline, CDR1 is SGHTA, CDR2 FQGNSA. CDR3 protein: CASSLVGTQSNYGYTF. The CDR3 DNA sequence: TGTGCCAGCAGCTTAGTCGGGACACAATCTAACTATGGCTACACCTTC.

The chain recombines TRBV5-3 with TRBJ2-1; D gene unclear. TRBV5-3 is an ORF for which the function is uncertain. V lost 0 bases, J lost 4 bases, and 8 bases lay in between. The CDR3 runs to 14 residues. CDR3 sequence (DNA): TGTGCCAGAAGCTTGGCCAAAACATACAATGAGCAGTTCTTC. This encodes CARSLAKTYNEQFF.

This clone appeared once. J is TRBJ1-1 and V is TRBV5-4; unclear D gene. Trimming stripped 2 bases from V and 5 bases from J, with 7 bases between. Germline CDR1 reads SGHNT; CDR2 reads YYREEE (reference sequence). The CDR3 extends over 12 amino acids. In nucleotides, the CDR3 is TGTGCCAGCAGCTTCGATGAGACTGAAGCTTTCTTT. Translating gives CASSFDETEAFF.

The rearrangement uses TRBV29-1 and TRBJ2-1; perhaps TRBD2 as D (5 bases). The germline V and J ends were trimmed by 3 bases and 7 bases, with 16 bases remaining between them. The length of the CDR3 is 14 residues. Germline assignment: CDR1 SQVTM and CDR2 ANQGSEA. CDR3: CSVDKGASSNEQFF. CDR3 coding DNA: TGCAGCGTTGATAAGGGAGCCAGTAGTAATGAGCAGTTCTTC.

The rearrangement uses TRBV7-9 and TRBJ2-3; weak D call: TRBD2 (6 bases). V was shortened by 4 bases and J by 0 bases, with 14 bases between the two germline ends. The CDR3 runs to 16 residues. Looked up from germline, CDR1 is SEHNR and CDR2 is FQNEAQ (reference sequence). CDR3 DNA: TGTGCCAGCAGCTGGGGAGGTGGGACGAGCACAGATACGCAGTATTTT. Translating it yields CASSWGGGTSTDTQYF. The entire variable domain, with the rest obtained from reference TRBV7-9 and TRBJ2-3, is as follows: DTGVSQNPRHKITKRGQNVTFRCDPISEHNRLYWYRQTLGQGPEFLTYFQNEAQLEKSRLLSDRFSAERPKGSFSTLEIQRTEQGDSAMYLCASSWGGGTSTDTQYFGPGTRLTVL.

The CDR3 loop reads CASSRGTGGFEEKLFF. Here the CDR3 DNA reads TGTGCCAGTAGTAGGGGGACAGGGGGCTTCGAGGAAAAACTGTTTTTT. The chain combines TRBV19 with TRBJ1-4; TRBD1 agrees at 12 bases. The CDR3 is 16 amino acids. The germline V gene encodes CDR1 LNHDA and CDR2 SQIVND (reference sequence). With V trimmed by 4 bases and J by 8 bases, 8 bases remained unmatched.

The rearrangement uses TRBV2 and TRBJ1-2; TRBD1 matches 10 bases. CDR1 is SNHLY and CDR2 is FYNNEI in the germline V gene. The J segment lost 2 bases and the V segment lost 3 bases, leaving 12 bases of the junction unmatched. The CDR3 totals 18 residues. CDR3 DNA sequence: TGTGCCAGCAGTGAGAGTTCGAGAGGGACAGGGGAAAACTATGGCTACACCTTC. Translated, it gives CASSESSRGTGENYGYTF.

This clone was picked up a small number of times. J is TRBJ1-6 and V is TRBV9, with TRBD1 matching over 8 bases. With 3 bases clipped from V and 7 bases from J, the junction kept 9 bases outside the gene matches. Germline-derived CDR1 and CDR2 are SGDLS and YYNGEE. The CDR3 loop spans 16 amino acids. The CDR3 region is CASSANTGGSNSPLHF. In nucleotides, the CDR3 is TGTGCCAGCAGCGCGAACACAGGGGGTTCGAATTCACCCCTCCACTTT.

The chain uses TRBV11-3 and TRBJ2-2, with 7 bases fitting TRBD2. Germline CDR1 SGHNT, CDR2 YENEEA. The CDR3 loop spans 15 amino acids. Germline trimming cut 6 bases from V and 0 bases from J; bases unmatched to any gene: 4. The CDR3: CASSWDYPNTGELFF. The CDR3 DNA reads as TGTGCCAGCAGTTGGGACTACCCGAACACCGGGGAGCTGTTTTTT.

The chain joins TRBV30 to TRBJ1-1; D uncertain. CDR1 GTSNPN and CDR2 SVGIG come from the germline V gene (reference sequence). Trimming stripped 1 base from V and 3 bases from J, with 6 bases between. This CDR3 contains 12 residues. The CDR3 reads CAWSGAYTEAFF. The CDR3 coding sequence is TGTGCCTGGAGTGGTGCGTACACTGAAGCTTTCTTT.

The chain uses TRBV19 and TRBJ2-6, with a possible D match to TRBD2 (5 bases). Germline lookup yields CDR1 LNHDA and CDR2 SQIVND (reference sequence). CDR3 size: 16 residues. The ends were cut back, 10 bases at V and 0 bases at J, with 16 bases in the middle. DNA for the CDR3: TGTGCCACTTCACCTCGGGGTACCTCTGGGGCCAACGTCCTGACTTTC. This translates into CATSPRGTSGANVLTF.

This chain uses TRBV5-1 with TRBJ2-1, with 8 positions matching TRBD2. V shed 2 bases, J shed 3 bases, and the junction held 13 bases outside the gene matches. The CDR3 runs 18 residues. Germline V lookup: CDR1 SGHRS, CDR2 YFSETQ. CDR3 sequence: CASSFRGLGAGRYNEQFF. CDR3 DNA sequence: TGCGCCAGCAGCTTTAGGGGACTAGGGGCGGGTCGCTACAATGAGCAGTTCTTC.

V gene TRBV18 combines with J gene TRBJ2-7, with D possibly being TRBD1 (6 bases). CDR3 length equals 14 residues. Trimming removed 4 bases at V and 5 bases at J, with 15 bases between. CDR1 is KGHSH and CDR2 is LQKENI in the germline V gene. The CDR3 sequence is CASSRETGRNEQYF. The DNA for the CDR3 is TGTGCCAGCTCACGCGAAACAGGGCGGAACGAGCAGTACTTC.

This chain links TRBV4-1 with TRBJ2-2; TRBD2 agrees at 8 bases. CDR3 length: 18 amino acids. Unmatched junction bases numbered 11, after V lost 2 bases and J lost 3 bases. Germline values: CDR1 MGHRA, CDR2 YSYEKL. CDR3 protein: CASSQLRPGGGYTGELFF. In DNA, the CDR3 is TGCGCCAGCAGCCAATTACGGCCGGGAGGGGGGTACACCGGGGAGCTGTTTTTT.

This sequence joins TRBV9 and TRBJ2-1; TRBD2 matches at 12 bases. The CDR3 consists of 16 residues. V dropped 0 bases and J dropped 6; count of bases not matched to a gene: 4. Germline V gene data show CDR1 as SGDLS and CDR2 as YYNGEE. The CDR3 DNA follows: TGTGCCAGCAGCGTAGCCGCTAGCGGGAGGGCCAATGAGCAGTTCTTC. It is translated as CASSVAASGRANEQFF.

This chain links TRBV29-1 with TRBJ2-6, with D unresolved. The CDR3 loop spans 11 amino acids. CDR1 and CDR2 from the germline V gene are SQVTM and ANQGSEA. Trimming pared 7 bases from V and 9 bases from J, leaving 10 bases between. For the CDR3, the DNA is TGCAGCGCTAAACTTCGCAACGTCCTGACTTTC. It encodes CSAKLRNVLTF.

This chain uses TRBV15 with TRBJ1-2, with 10 bases lining up with TRBD1. Germline lookup yields CDR1 LNHNV and CDR2 YYDKDF (reference sequence). J lost 8 bases, V lost 9 bases, and 9 bases had no gene match. The CDR3 totals 13 residues. The CDR3 coding sequence is TGTGCCACGCGACAGACAGGGGGCTACGGCTACACCTTC. Its protein product is CATRQTGGYGYTF.

CDR3 DNA: TGTGCCAGCAGCTACTTGACAGGAACCCACCCAGCTAACTATGGCTACACCTTC. It yields the protein CASSYLTGTHPANYGYTF. J is TRBJ1-2 and V is TRBV7-9; D might be TRBD1 (6 bases). V dropped 4 bases and J dropped 0 bases, with 21 bases sitting between them. Per the germline V gene, CDR1 is SEHNR and CDR2 is FQNEAQ (reference sequence). The CDR3 spans 18 residues.

The J gene is TRBJ2-1, the V gene TRBV7-9, with 13 bases identical to TRBD2. CDR1 SEHNR and CDR2 FQNEAQ come from the germline V gene (reference sequence). This CDR3 contains 16 residues. After removal of 5 bases from V and 7 bases from J, the junction contained 8 bases not matched to a gene. CDR3 loop: CASSPRLAGGINEQFF. The CDR3 region has the DNA TGTGCCAGCAGCCCCCGACTAGCGGGAGGCATAAATGAGCAGTTCTTC.

The CDR3 spells CASSHSGLPQFTGELFF. The CDR3 bases are TGTGCCAGCAGCCACTCAGGACTACCCCAATTCACCGGGGAGCTGTTTTTT. This sequence joins TRBV5-5 and TRBJ2-2; tentatively, D is TRBD2 (6 bases). The CDR3 has 17 amino acids. Trimming took 4 bases from V and 4 from J, leaving 20 bases between them. Germline-derived CDR1 and CDR2 are SGHKS and YYEKEE (reference sequence).

The chain carries TRBV6-4 and TRBJ2-1; 7 nucleotides agree with TRBD1. The J segment lost 0 bases and the V segment lost 6 bases, leaving 5 bases of the junction unmatched. CDR1 MRHNA and CDR2 SNTAGT come from the germline V gene. The CDR3 sequence is 15 residues long. In nucleotides, the CDR3 is TGTGCCAGCAGCTCACAGGGGAGCTCCTACAATGAGCAGTTCTTC. It yields the protein CASSSQGSSYNEQFF.

The rearrangement links TRBV6-5 to TRBJ1-2; weak D call: TRBD1 (5 bases). The CDR3 contains 16 residues. With 4 bases removed from V and 2 bases from J, the gap between germline ends came to 17 bases. Germline V gene data show CDR1 as MNHEY and CDR2 as SVGAGI. The CDR3 is CASSSLGQGLNYGYTF. The CDR3 nucleotides read TGTGCCAGCAGTTCCCTAGGGCAGGGCCTCAACTATGGCTACACCTTC.

This clone turned up a few times. This chain links TRBV19 with TRBJ2-6, with D tentatively TRBD1 (8 bases). The germline gives CDR1 LNHDA, CDR2 SQIVND (reference sequence). There are 17 residues in the CDR3. With 8 bases removed from V and 1 base from J, the gap between germline ends came to 18 bases. CDR3 region: CASATGGVGSGANVLTF. The CDR3 coding sequence is TGTGCCAGTGCAACAGGGGGGGTCGGATCTGGGGCCAACGTCCTGACTTTC.

This chain connects TRBV19 to TRBJ1-1; possibly TRBD1 for D (5 bases). The germline gives CDR1 LNHDA, CDR2 SQIVND (reference sequence). The CDR3 consists of 14 residues. V lost 2 bases, J lost 4 bases, and 11 bases lay in between. This chain's CDR3 is CASSITGRVTEAFF. The CDR3 DNA follows: TGTGCCAGTAGTATAACAGGTAGGGTCACTGAAGCTTTCTTT.

This chain joins TRBV9 and TRBJ2-1; 12 bases match TRBD2. Germline CDR1 SGDLS, CDR2 YYNGEE. The CDR3 is 20 amino acids. V gave up 4 bases and J gave up 9 bases; unmatched junction bases: 23. This CDR3 reads CASSLGGIGSTSGSRSEQFF. The CDR3, as DNA: TGTGCCAGCAGCCTGGGGGGGATTGGGTCGACTAGCGGGAGTCGGAGTGAGCAGTTCTTC. The full variable domain, completed using reference TRBV9 and TRBJ2-1, is DSGVTQTPKHLITATGQRVTLRCSPRSGDLSVYWYQQSLDQGLQFLIQYYNGEERAKGNILERFSAQQFPDLHSELNLSSLELGDSALYFCASSLGGIGSTSGSRSEQFFGPGTRLTVL.

The chain couples TRBV4-3 to TRBJ1-2, with 9 bases fitting TRBD1. V shed 0 bases and J 8 bases; nucleotides not matched to a gene: 7. Germline loops: CDR1 LGHNA, CDR2 YSLEER. The CDR3 has 15 amino acids. The CDR3 DNA follows: TGCGCCAGCAGCCAAGAAGGGACAGGGTTCATGGGCTACACCTTC. As protein: CASSQEGTGFMGYTF.

The chain joins TRBV7-2 to TRBJ1-6; TRBD1 matches at 9 bases. The junction had 5 bases not matched to a gene; V was cut back by 4 bases and J by 7 bases. This CDR3 has 15 residues. Germline lookup yields CDR1 SGHTA and CDR2 FQGNSA. CDR3 coding DNA: TGTGCCAGCAGCTCTGTGACAGGGGGAAATTCACCCCTCCACTTT. This sequence encodes CASSSVTGGNSPLHF.

The rearrangement joins TRBV15 to TRBJ1-3, with D possibly TRBD1 on 5 matching bases. Trimming left V 5 bases short and J 2 bases short, with 10 bases between. In germline, CDR1 is LNHNV, CDR2 YYDKDF (reference sequence). The CDR3 extends over 14 amino acids. CDR3 bases: TGTGCCACCAGCCCCGGGGGTACTGGAAACACCATATATTTT. Amino acid sequence: CATSPGGTGNTIYF.

In its sample, this clone was seen a few times. The rearrangement uses TRBV21-1 and TRBJ2-1; the table's TRBD2 call for D was not verified on the DNA. TRBV21-1 represents a pseudogene. The CDR3 covers 16 residues. The CDR3 is CASSKGGGSFNNEQFF. The DNA of the CDR3 is TGTGCCAGCAGCAAAGGTGGCGGGAGTTTCAACAATGAGCAGTTCTTC.